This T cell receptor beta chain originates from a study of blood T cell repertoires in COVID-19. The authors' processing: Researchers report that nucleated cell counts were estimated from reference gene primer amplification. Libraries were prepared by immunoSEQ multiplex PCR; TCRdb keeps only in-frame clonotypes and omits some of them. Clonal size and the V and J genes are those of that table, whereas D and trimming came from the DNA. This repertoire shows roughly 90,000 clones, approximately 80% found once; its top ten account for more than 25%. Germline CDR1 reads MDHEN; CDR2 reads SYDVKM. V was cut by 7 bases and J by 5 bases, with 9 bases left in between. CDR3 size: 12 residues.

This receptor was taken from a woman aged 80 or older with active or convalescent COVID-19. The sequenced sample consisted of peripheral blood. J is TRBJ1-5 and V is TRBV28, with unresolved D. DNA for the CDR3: TGTGCCAGCACCGTTTCCGATCAGCCCCAGCATTTT. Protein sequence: CASTVSDQPQHF.